The following is a TCR beta chain sequence with its context. Antigen specificity is unknown. The entry originates in a study of T cells and Merkel cell carcinoma outcomes. The protocol was immunoSEQ multiplex PCR, while the TCRdb copy is restricted to in-frame clones and leaves out a portion. The table records around 6,000 clones, about 69% of them present only once. The germline V gene encodes CDR1 MNHNS and CDR2 SASEGT. With V trimmed by 6 bases and J by 9 bases, 10 bases remained unmatched. The CDR3 has 13 amino acids. Points from the study as a whole: Reportedly, T-cell repertoire with density predicts Merkel cell carcinoma outcomes.

This clonotype was sampled from a human donor with Merkel cell carcinoma. Some clones in this sample may be carry-over from other donors' samples. This chain connects TRBV6-1 to TRBJ2-7; TRBD1 aligns across 8 bases. The sample comprised tumor tissue from Merkel cell carcinoma. CDR3 loop: CASSRGLEGRQYF. The CDR3 bases are TGTGCCAGCAGCAGGGGGCTAGAAGGAAGGCAGTACTTC.